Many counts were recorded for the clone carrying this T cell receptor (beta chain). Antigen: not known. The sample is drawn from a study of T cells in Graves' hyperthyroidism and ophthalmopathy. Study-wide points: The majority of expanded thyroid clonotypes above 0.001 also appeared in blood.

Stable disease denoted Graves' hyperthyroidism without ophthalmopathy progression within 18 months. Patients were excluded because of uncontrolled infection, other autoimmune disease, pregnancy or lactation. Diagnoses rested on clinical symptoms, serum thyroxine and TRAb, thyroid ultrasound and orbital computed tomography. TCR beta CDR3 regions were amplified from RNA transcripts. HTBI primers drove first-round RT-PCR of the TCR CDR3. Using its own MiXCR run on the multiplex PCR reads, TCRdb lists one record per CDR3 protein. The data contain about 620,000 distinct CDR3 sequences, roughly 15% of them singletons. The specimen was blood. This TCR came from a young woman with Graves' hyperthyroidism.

For the CDR3, the DNA is TGCGCCAGCAGCTTGGGGGGACAGGGGAACACTGAAGCTTTCTTT. The encoded protein is CASSLGGQGNTEAFF. J is TRBJ1-1 and V is TRBV5-1, with 9 bases identical to TRBD1. Germline CDR1 reads SGHRS; CDR2 reads YFSETQ. The CDR3 spans 15 residues. V lost 0 bases to trimming and J lost 1 base; unmatched junction nucleotides: 1.